The next 7 T cell receptor beta chains were all read from a single sample in a study of T-cell reconstitution after alpha-beta-depleted transplantation in children (TCRdb year 2016). Libraries were constructed by PCR. Sequencing was carried out with an Illumina HiSeq 2500. Molecular barcoding was employed in the preparation of TCR libraries, with unique molecular identifiers being used to normalize TCRbeta repertoire quantification. TCRdb reprocessing: public reads trimmed at Q25 with fastp, clones called with MiXCR, in-frame beta chains kept. CDR3 protein sequences are deduplicated, and each keeps its most common genes and DNA. In this sample the table shows over 100,000 distinct CDR3 sequences, around 10% of which occur a single time. The ten largest clones capture about 34% of the sample. The treatment or condition label here, explained by the study, means: allogeneic hematopoietic cell transplantation with graft depleted of TCRalphabeta T cells and CD19 B cells.

The sample consisted of PBMCs, taken before TCRalphabeta/CD19-depleted stem cell transplant. The source of these receptors is a boy younger than 10 with acute lymphoblastic leukemia, due to receive a stem cell transplant.

This clonotype was counted ten times or more. V usage is TRBV5-6 and J usage is TRBJ2-1; D not certain. The CDR3 extends over 15 amino acids. V was pared by 1 base and J by 4 bases, with 12 bases between. Germline-derived CDR1 and CDR2 are SGHDT and YYEEEE. The CDR3 sequence is CASSLPGATYNEQFF. The CDR3 nucleotides read TGTGCCAGCAGCTTGCCGGGTGCTACTTACAATGAGCAGTTCTTC.

The chain employs TRBV20-1 and TRBJ1-5; no clear D. CDR3 length: 13 residues. The germline V and J ends were trimmed by 0 bases and 4 bases, with 7 bases remaining between them. The germline CDR1 and CDR2 sequences are DFQATT and SNEGSKA (reference sequence). The CDR3 loop is CSARDTGNQPQHF. The CDR3 DNA sequence: TGCAGTGCTAGAGACACGGGGAATCAGCCCCAGCATTTT.

V and J are TRBV27 and TRBJ2-7, with D maybe TRBD2 (6 bases). The V end was cut by 1 base, the J end by 2 bases, with 9 bases between. Looked up from germline, CDR1 is MNHEY and CDR2 is SMNVEV (reference sequence). The CDR3 consists of 14 residues. The CDR3 region has the DNA TGTGCCAGCAGTTTATTCGGGAGAACCTACGAGCAGTACTTC. Its translation is CASSLFGRTYEQYF.

This clonotype has a handful of counts. The chain combines TRBV21-1 with TRBJ2-5; TRBD1 is the table's D call, not checked against the DNA. TRBV21-1 has pseudogene status. The CDR3 length is 16 residues. The CDR3 sequence: CASSWTRERAQETQYF. As DNA, the CDR3 is TGTGCCAGCAGCTGGACGCGGGAGAGGGCACAAGAGACCCAGTACTTC.

The chain uses TRBV2 and TRBJ1-1, with a possible D match to TRBD1 (6 bases). Germline V gives CDR1 SNHLY, CDR2 FYNNEI. The CDR3 is 16 residues long. Trimming stripped 5 bases from V and 4 bases from J, with 20 bases between. CDR3 DNA: TGTGCCAGCAGTCACCCCTTTGACAGGTTCGGCACTGAAGCTTTCTTT. As protein: CASSHPFDRFGTEAFF.

V and J are TRBV10-3 and TRBJ1-3, with 9 bases fitting TRBD1. The V gene's germline CDR1 is ENHRY and CDR2 SYGVKD. The V and J ends lost 11 bases and 4 bases, in that order; junction bases with no gene match: 3. CDR3 length equals 12 residues. The CDR3 DNA sequence: TGTGCCTCGGACAGGGGAGGAAACACCATATATTTT. This codes for CASDRGGNTIYF.

V is TRBV5-1 and J is TRBJ1-4; D unresolved. Germline CDR1 reads SGHRS; CDR2 reads YFSETQ. Trimming removed 1 base at V and 0 bases at J, with 7 bases between. The CDR3 has 15 residues. CDR3 protein: CASSLSPATNEKLFF. DNA for the CDR3: TGCGCCAGCAGCTTGTCTCCTGCAACTAATGAAAAACTGTTTTTT.